These 9 T cell receptor beta chains were all obtained from the same sample, sequenced in a study of blood T cell repertoires in COVID-19. Profiling relied on immunoSEQ multiplex PCR, and the TCRdb table lists in-frame clones only, not all of them. The table lists fewer than 180,000 clones, 70% to 90% of them singletons. The source material was peripheral blood. These receptor sequences come from a man aged 70 or older with acute or convalescent COVID-19.

V gene TRBV7-2 combines with J gene TRBJ2-5; the match to TRBD2 covers 7 bases. The trim removed 5 bases at V and 1 base at J, leaving 4 bases unmatched. This CDR3 contains 14 residues. Germline values: CDR1 SGHTA, CDR2 FQGNSA. In DNA form, the CDR3 reads TGTGCCAGCAGCCCCGGGACTATCCAAGAGACCCAGTACTTC. Protein sequence: CASSPGTIQETQYF.

The rearrangement joins TRBV3-1 (or the pseudogene TRBV3-2) to TRBJ2-6, with D uncertain. The V gene lost 4 bases and the J gene lost 0 bases, with 16 bases spanning the gap. This CDR3 is built from 18 residues. The germline V gene has CDR1 LGHDT and CDR2 YNNKEL (reference sequence). The CDR3 spells CASSPRYPESSGANVLTF. Written as DNA, the CDR3 is TGTGCCAGCAGCCCAAGATACCCCGAGTCCTCTGGGGCCAACGTCCTGACTTTC.

About this clone: The same CDR3 also results from other DNA sequences found in this sample. The chain uses TRBV19 and TRBJ2-5; TRBD1 matches at 11 bases. Looked up from germline, CDR1 is LNHDA and CDR2 is SQIVND (reference sequence). V was clipped by 6 bases and J by 5 bases; unmatched bases: 2. The CDR3 consists of 13 residues. CDR3 DNA: TGTGCCAGTAGGGACAGGGGGCTTGAGACCCAGTACTTC. Translation gives CASRDRGLETQYF.

The chain carries TRBV12-1 and TRBJ2-2; whether TRBD2, the table's D call, matches the DNA was not checked. TRBV12-1 is classified as a pseudogene. This CDR3 spans 16 amino acids. The CDR3 region has the DNA TGTGCCAGCAGCTTGGGACTAGCGGGGAACACCGGGGAGCTGTTTTTT. The encoded protein is CASSLGLAGNTGELFF.

The chain joins TRBV7-3 to TRBJ2-7; 9 positions agree with TRBD2. The germline V gene encodes CDR1 SGHTA and CDR2 FQGTGA. The CDR3 totals 15 residues. After removal of 2 bases from V and 0 bases from J, the junction contained 2 bases not matched to a gene. In DNA form, the CDR3 reads TGTGCCAGCAGCTTACTAGCGGGAAGCTCCTACGAGCAGTACTTC. Its translation is CASSLLAGSSYEQYF.

The genes are TRBV5-1 and TRBJ1-2; 8 positions agree with TRBD1. Germline loops: CDR1 SGHRS, CDR2 YFSETQ. This CDR3 has 13 residues. Trimming cost V 4 bases and J 8 bases; bases outside gene matches: 7. For the CDR3, the DNA is TGCGCCAGCAGCCCCCTGACAGGGGTGGGCTACACCTTC. As protein: CASSPLTGVGYTF.

The chain is built from TRBV21-1 and TRBJ1-1; the DNA was not used to check the table's D call, TRBD1. TRBV21-1 is labeled a pseudogene. This CDR3 comprises 12 residues. The CDR3 protein is CASSNRGSQAFF. Written as DNA, the CDR3 is TGTGCCAGCAGCAATAGGGGGTCTCAAGCTTTCTTT.

The chain links TRBV5-1 to TRBJ2-2; perhaps TRBD2 as D (8 bases). Trimming cost V 4 bases and J 4 bases, with 14 bases left between them. Germline V gives CDR1 SGHRS, CDR2 YFSETQ. This CDR3 spans 15 amino acids. In DNA, the CDR3 is TGCGCCAGCAGCCGGGAGGGGGCTGGCACCGGGGAGCTGTTTTTT. Protein sequence: CASSREGAGTGELFF.

This rearrangement joins TRBV28 to TRBJ2-7, with a weak D call TRBD1 (6 bases). Germline-derived CDR1 and CDR2 are MDHEN and SYDVKM. Trimming pared 6 bases from V and 1 base from J, leaving 16 bases between. CDR3 length: 15 residues. This CDR3 reads CASRGTGFGSYEQYF. The CDR3 nucleotides read TGTGCCAGCAGGGGTACAGGGTTTGGGTCCTACGAGCAGTACTTC.